Given below is one T cell receptor (beta chain) in context. Its target is unknown. The data were taken from a study of CD8+CD57+ T cells in acquired aplastic anemia. As for the study in general: DNA from sorted CD4+ and CD8+ cells averaged around 3 ug. There were some 9.8 million reads, on average, for CD4+ cells from healthy donors.

Genomic DNA served as template for TCR beta VDJ and CDR3 profiling. TCRdb recomputed calls from the reads with MiXCR, one row per CDR3 protein. In the table there are about 48,000 distinct CDR3 sequences, about two thirds of which are singletons. Whole-study findings and limits: The same twenty-nine CD8+ CDR3 sequences occurred in patients and in controls. Statistical testing detected no significant gap in CD8+ Simpson's diversity between patients and controls.

The specimen sequenced was sorted CD4+, CD8+, or CD8+CD57+ T cells (not recorded which) from PBMCs. The clonotype was recovered from a human donor in good health, serving as a control.

The CDR3 nucleotides are TGTGCCAGCAGACTAGCGGGAGTCAGGGAGACCCAGTACTTC. Translated, it gives CASRLAGVRETQYF. The chain joins TRBV6-1 to TRBJ2-5, with 11 bases matching TRBD2. V shed 6 bases, J shed 5 bases, and the junction held 5 bases outside the gene matches. Germline loops: CDR1 MNHNS, CDR2 SASEGT. This CDR3 has 14 amino acids.